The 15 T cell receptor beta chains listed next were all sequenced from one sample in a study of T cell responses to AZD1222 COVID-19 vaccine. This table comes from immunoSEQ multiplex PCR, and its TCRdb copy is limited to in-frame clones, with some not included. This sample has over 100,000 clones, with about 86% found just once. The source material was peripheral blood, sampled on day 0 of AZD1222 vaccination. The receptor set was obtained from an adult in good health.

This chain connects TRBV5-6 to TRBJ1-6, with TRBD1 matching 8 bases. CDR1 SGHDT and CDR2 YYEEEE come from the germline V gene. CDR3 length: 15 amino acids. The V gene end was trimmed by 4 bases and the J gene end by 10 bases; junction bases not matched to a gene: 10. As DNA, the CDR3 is TGTGCCAGCAGCCGAACAGGGGGTCTGGACTCACCCCTCCACTTT. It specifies CASSRTGGLDSPLHF.

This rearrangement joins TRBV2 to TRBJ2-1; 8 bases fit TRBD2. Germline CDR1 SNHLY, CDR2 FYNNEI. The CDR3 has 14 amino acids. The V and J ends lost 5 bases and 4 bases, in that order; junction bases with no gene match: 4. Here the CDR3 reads CASSSGSRYNEQFF. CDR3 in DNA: TGTGCCAGCAGTAGCGGGAGTCGGTACAATGAGCAGTTCTTC.

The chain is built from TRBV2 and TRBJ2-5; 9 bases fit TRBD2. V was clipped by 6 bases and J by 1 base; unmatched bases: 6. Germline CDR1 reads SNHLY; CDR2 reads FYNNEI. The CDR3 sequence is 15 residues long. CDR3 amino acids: CASRRGLATQETQYF. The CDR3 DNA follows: TGTGCCAGCAGGCGGGGACTAGCAACCCAAGAGACCCAGTACTTC.

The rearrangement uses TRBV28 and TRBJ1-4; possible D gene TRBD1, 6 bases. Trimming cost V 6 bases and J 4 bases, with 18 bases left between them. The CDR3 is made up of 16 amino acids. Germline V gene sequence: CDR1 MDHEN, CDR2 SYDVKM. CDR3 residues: CASSAPGEQFNEKLFF. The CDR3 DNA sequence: TGTGCCAGCAGCGCTCCAGGGGAGCAATTTAATGAAAAACTGTTTTTT.

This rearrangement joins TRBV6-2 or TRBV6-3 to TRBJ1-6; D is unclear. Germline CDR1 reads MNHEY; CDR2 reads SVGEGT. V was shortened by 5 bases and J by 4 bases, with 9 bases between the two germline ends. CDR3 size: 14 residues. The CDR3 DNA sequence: TGTGCCAGCAGTCGGCCGCCGTATAATTCACCCCTCCACTTT. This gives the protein CASSRPPYNSPLHF.

The CDR3 region is CASNDQGSAKNIQYF. The CDR3 coding sequence is TGTGCCAGCAACGACCAGGGGTCAGCCAAAAACATTCAGTACTTC. This chain uses TRBV6-5 with TRBJ2-4, with D possibly matching TRBD1 (6 bases). CDR1 and CDR2 (germline): MNHEY, SVGAGI. CDR3 length: 15 amino acids. The V end was cut by 7 bases, the J end by 0 bases, with 13 bases between.

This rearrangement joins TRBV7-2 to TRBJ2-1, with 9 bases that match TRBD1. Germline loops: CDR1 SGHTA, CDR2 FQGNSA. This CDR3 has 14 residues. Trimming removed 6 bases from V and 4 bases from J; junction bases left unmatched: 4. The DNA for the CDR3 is TGTGCCAGCAGGGACAGGGGCGGTTACAATGAGCAGTTCTTC. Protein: CASRDRGGYNEQFF.

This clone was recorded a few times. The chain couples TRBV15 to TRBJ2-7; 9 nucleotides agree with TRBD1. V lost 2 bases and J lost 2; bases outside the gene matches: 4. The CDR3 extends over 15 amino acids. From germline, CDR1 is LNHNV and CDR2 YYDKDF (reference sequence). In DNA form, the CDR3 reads TGTGCCACCAGCAGATCTGGACAGGGGACCTACGAGCAGTACTTC. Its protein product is CATSRSGQGTYEQYF.

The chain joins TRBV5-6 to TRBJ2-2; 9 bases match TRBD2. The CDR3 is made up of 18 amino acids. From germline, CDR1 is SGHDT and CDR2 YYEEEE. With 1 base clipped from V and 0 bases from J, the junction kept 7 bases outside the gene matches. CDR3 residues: CASSLWASGNSNTGELFF. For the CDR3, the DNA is TGTGCCAGCAGCTTGTGGGCTAGCGGGAATTCGAACACCGGGGAGCTGTTTTTT.

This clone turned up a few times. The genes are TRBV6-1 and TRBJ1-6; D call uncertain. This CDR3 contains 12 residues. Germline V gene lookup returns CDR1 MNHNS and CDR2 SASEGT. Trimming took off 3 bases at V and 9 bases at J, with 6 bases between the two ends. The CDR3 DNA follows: TGTGCCAGCAGTGACCCTAGTTCACCCCTCCACTTT. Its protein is CASSDPSSPLHF.

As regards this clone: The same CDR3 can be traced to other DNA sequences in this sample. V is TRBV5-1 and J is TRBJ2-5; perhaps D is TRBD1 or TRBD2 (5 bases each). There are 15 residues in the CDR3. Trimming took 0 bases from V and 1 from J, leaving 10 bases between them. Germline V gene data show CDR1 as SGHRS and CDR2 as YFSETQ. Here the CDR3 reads CASSLAGAGQETQYF. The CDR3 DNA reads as TGCGCCAGCAGCTTGGCCGGGGCAGGCCAAGAGACCCAGTACTTC.

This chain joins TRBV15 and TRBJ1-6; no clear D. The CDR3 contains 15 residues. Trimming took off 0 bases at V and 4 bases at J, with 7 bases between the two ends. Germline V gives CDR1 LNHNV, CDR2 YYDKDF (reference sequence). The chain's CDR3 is CATSRDAQYNSPLHF. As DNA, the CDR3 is TGTGCCACCAGCAGAGATGCCCAGTATAATTCACCCCTCCACTTT. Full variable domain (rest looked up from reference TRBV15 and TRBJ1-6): DAMVIQNPRYQVTQFGKPVTLSCSQTLNHNVMYWYQQKSSQAPKLLFHYYDKDFNNEADTPDNFQSRRPNTSFCFLDIRSPGLGDTAMYLCATSRDAQYNSPLHFGNGTRLTVT.

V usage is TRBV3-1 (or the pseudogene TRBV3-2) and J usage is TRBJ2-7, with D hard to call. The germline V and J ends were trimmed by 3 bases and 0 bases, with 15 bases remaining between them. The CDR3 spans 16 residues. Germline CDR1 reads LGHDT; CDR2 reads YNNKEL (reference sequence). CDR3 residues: CASSHPGRVGSYEQYF. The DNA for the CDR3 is TGTGCCAGCAGCCACCCCGGCCGTGTGGGCTCCTACGAGCAGTACTTC.

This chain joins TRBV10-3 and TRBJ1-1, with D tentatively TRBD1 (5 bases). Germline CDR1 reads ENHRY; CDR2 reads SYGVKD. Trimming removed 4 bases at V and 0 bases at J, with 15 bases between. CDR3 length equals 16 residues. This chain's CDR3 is CAISGDMTVLNTEAFF. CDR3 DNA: TGTGCCATCAGTGGGGATATGACAGTCTTGAACACTGAAGCTTTCTTT.

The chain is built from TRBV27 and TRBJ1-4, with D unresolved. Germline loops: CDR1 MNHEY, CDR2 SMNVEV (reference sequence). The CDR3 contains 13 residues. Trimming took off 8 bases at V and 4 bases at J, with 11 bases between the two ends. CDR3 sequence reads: CASGPHSNEKLFF. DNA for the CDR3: TGTGCCAGCGGGCCCCACAGTAATGAAAAACTGTTTTTT.